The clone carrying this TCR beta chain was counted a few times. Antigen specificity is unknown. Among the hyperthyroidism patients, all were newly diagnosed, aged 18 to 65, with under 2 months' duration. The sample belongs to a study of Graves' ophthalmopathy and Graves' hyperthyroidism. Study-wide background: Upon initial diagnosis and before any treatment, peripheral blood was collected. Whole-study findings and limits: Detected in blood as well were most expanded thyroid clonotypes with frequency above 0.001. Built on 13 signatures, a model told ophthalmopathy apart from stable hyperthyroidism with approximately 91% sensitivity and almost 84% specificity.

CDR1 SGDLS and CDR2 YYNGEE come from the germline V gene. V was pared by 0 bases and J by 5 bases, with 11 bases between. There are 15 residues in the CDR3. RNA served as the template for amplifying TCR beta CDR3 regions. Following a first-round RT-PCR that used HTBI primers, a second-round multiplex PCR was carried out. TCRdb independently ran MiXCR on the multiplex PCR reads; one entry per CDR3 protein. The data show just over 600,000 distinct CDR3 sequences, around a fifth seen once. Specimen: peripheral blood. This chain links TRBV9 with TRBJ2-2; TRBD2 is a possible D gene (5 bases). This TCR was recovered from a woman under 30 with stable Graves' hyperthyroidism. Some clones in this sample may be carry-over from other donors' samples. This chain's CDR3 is CASSVGRTGTGELFF. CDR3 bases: TGTGCCAGCAGCGTAGGGAGGACCGGTACCGGGGAGCTGTTTTTT.